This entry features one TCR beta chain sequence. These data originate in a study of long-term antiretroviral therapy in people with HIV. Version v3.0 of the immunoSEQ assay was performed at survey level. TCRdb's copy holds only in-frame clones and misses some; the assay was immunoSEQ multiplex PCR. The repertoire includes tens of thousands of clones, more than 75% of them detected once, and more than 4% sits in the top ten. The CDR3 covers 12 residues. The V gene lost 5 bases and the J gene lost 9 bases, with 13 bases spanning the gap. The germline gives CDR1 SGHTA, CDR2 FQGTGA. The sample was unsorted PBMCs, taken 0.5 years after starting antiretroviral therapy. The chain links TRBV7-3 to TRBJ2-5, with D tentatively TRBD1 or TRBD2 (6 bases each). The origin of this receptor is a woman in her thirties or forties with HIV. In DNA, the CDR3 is TGTGCCAGCAGCCTAGACCGGGGGCCCCAGTACTTC. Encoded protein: CASSLDRGPQYF.